The 11 T cell receptor beta chains reported below all come from one sample, sequenced in a study of T cell responses to AZD1222 COVID-19 vaccine. Method: immunoSEQ multiplex PCR; TCRdb's copy keeps in-frame clones and lacks some. The sample has 85,000 to 130,000 clones; about 90% are singletons. Material: peripheral blood, obtained 28 days after the second AZD1222 dose. These receptors came from an adult who received the AZD1222 COVID-19 vaccine.

This chain joins TRBV3-1 (or the pseudogene TRBV3-2) and TRBJ2-7; D gene uncertain. V was trimmed by 1 base and J by 2 bases, leaving 12 bases between them. Looked up from germline, CDR1 is LGHDT and CDR2 is YNNKEL (reference sequence). This CDR3 contains 15 residues. CDR3: CASSQGTEYAYEQYF. As DNA, the CDR3 is TGTGCCAGCAGCCAAGGGACCGAGTATGCCTACGAGCAGTACTTC.

The chain is built from TRBV7-9 and TRBJ1-2; unclear D gene. The V end was cut by 3 bases, the J end by 6 bases, with 14 bases between. The CDR3 loop spans 14 amino acids. Germline-derived CDR1 and CDR2 are SEHNR and FQNEAQ (reference sequence). The CDR3 loop is CASSFRTLEDGYTF. In DNA form, the CDR3 reads TGTGCCAGCAGCTTTAGGACGCTAGAGGATGGCTACACCTTC.

This sequence joins TRBV3-1 (or the pseudogene TRBV3-2) and TRBJ2-5; 9 positions match TRBD2. The CDR3 covers 13 residues. Germline CDR1 is LGHDT and CDR2 is YNNKEL (reference sequence). The J segment lost 2 bases and the V segment lost 8 bases, leaving 3 bases of the junction unmatched. CDR3 protein: CASPSGGQETQYF. CDR3 bases: TGTGCCAGCCCCAGCGGGGGGCAAGAGACCCAGTACTTC.

The genes are TRBV7-2 and TRBJ2-1; D gene uncertain. The CDR3 covers 13 residues. Per germline, CDR1 SGHTA and CDR2 FQGNSA. The V end was cut by 5 bases, the J end by 7 bases, with 12 bases between. CDR3 DNA: TGTGCCAGCAGCCCTGGGTACCGTAATGAGCAGTTCTTC. Translating it yields CASSPGYRNEQFF. Full variable domain (missing parts from reference TRBV7-2 and TRBJ2-1): GAGVSQSPSNKVTEKGKDVELRCDPISGHTALYWYRQSLGQGLEFLIYFQGNSAPDKSGLPSDRFSAERTGGSVSTLTIQRTQQEDSAVYLCASSPGYRNEQFFGPGTRLTVL.

J is TRBJ2-7 and V is TRBV6-2 or TRBV6-3, with a tentative D call TRBD1 (6 bases). The germline V gene encodes CDR1 MNHEY and CDR2 SVGEGT. The CDR3 covers 17 residues. V was pared by 6 bases and J by 7 bases, with 28 bases between. CDR3 amino acids: CASSPTPAGARGLEQYF. CDR3 coding DNA: TGTGCCAGCAGCCCCACACCCGCAGGGGCCCGAGGGCTAGAGCAGTACTTC.

The rearrangement uses TRBV7-9 and TRBJ2-3; D unclear. The CDR3 sequence is 16 residues long. The V gene's germline CDR1 is SEHNR and CDR2 FQNEAQ (reference sequence). The V end was cut by 0 bases, the J end by 1 base, with 11 bases between. CDR3 sequence reads: CASSLASPDGTDTQYF. CDR3 nucleotide sequence: TGTGCCAGCAGCTTAGCGTCCCCAGATGGCACAGATACGCAGTATTTT.

The chain links TRBV7-3 to TRBJ2-2, with 9 nucleotides matching TRBD1. The CDR3 extends over 18 amino acids. J was trimmed by 4 bases and V by 2 bases; bases with no gene match: 11. Germline loops: CDR1 SGHTA, CDR2 FQGTGA. The CDR3 reads CASSLAGQGTFGTGELFF. Here the CDR3 DNA reads TGTGCCAGCAGCTTAGCGGGACAGGGTACTTTTGGCACCGGGGAGCTGTTTTTT.

This chain uses TRBV4-2 with TRBJ1-1; D is ambiguous. CDR3 length: 17 amino acids. V gave up 0 bases and J gave up 4 bases, with 18 bases separating them. The germline V gene encodes CDR1 LGHNA and CDR2 YNFKEQ. The CDR3 sequence: CASSQDSPRGDGTEAFF. DNA for the CDR3: TGTGCCAGCAGCCAAGATTCCCCTCGAGGCGATGGCACTGAAGCTTTCTTT.

This rearrangement joins TRBV23-1 to TRBJ1-2; weak D call: TRBD1 (6 bases). TRBV23-1 qualifies as an ORF whose function is uncertain. V was pared by 4 bases and J by 4 bases, with 25 bases between. The CDR3 is 18 residues long. The CDR3 spells CASSPQNPPRQEPYGYTF. The CDR3 nucleotides read TGCGCCAGCAGTCCCCAAAACCCCCCACGACAGGAGCCCTATGGCTACACCTTC.

This clone appeared a few times. The chain joins TRBV18 to TRBJ1-1; TRBD1 agrees at 7 bases. CDR1 is KGHSH and CDR2 is LQKENI in the germline V gene. Trimming removed 3 bases from V and 0 bases from J; junction bases left unmatched: 4. The CDR3 length is 15 residues. CDR3 bases: TGTGCCAGCTCACCCACAGGGACAGTGAACACTGAAGCTTTCTTT. It specifies CASSPTGTVNTEAFF.

This chain connects TRBV6-2 or TRBV6-3 to TRBJ1-4; D gene unclear. CDR1 MNHEY and CDR2 SVGEGT come from the germline V gene. This CDR3 is built from 17 residues. Deletions cut 6 bases from V and 0 bases from J, with 17 bases between. The CDR3 coding sequence is TGTGCCAGCAGCCAGGACGGCTTGCGAACAACTAATGAAAAACTGTTTTTT. Amino acids: CASSQDGLRTTNEKLFF.